This T cell receptor beta chain was recorded in a study of T cell responses to AZD1222 COVID-19 vaccine (dated by TCRdb to the early 2020s). Looking at the study overall: TCR sequencing was performed for roughly 240 trial participants, of whom 200 to 220 were given two doses of AZD1222 and approximately 26 were given two doses of MenACWY control vaccine. Trial participants were enrolled by age into subgroups of 18-55, 56-69 and 70-plus years, and around 150, 28 and 57 TCR-sequenced participants, respectively, were included in these subgroups.

Broad study findings and their caveats: The 56-69-year group was small, and its depth increase did not reach significance, likely because of low power. Most participants were white British and females outnumbered males, and the authors suggested that clonal diversity may have been underestimated. The whole spike protein was spanned by vaccine-associated CD4 TCRs, and dominant responses were seen in regions 160-218 and 743-854. Because no day 14 peak-response samples were available, repertoires were characterized only after the peak T cell response. Reportedly, close to half of the unique spike-specific TCRs recognized epitopes lying outside the regions that are mutated in the B.1.351 and B.1.1.7 variants. Conclusions about previously exposed vaccinees are limited, since just five or six AZD1222 recipients were seropositive for SARS-CoV-2 at baseline. A significant rise in spike-specific TCR breadth and depth was observed after two AZD1222 doses relative to day 0 and relative to MenACWY recipients.

Comment on this clone: This clone's antigen is unknown. The sample holds no much larger clone one base away, and base qualities are not on file.

Read against the paper, the sample's time point label means: baseline before first vaccination. According to the study, the label for this sample's treatment or condition signals: meningococcal conjugate vaccine given as trial control. Vaccinee samples were obtained from the UK trials COV001 and COV002, which included a single-blind randomized controlled phase 2/3 trial of AZD1222 (ChAdOx1 nCoV-19) in healthy adults. For TCRbeta chain sequencing, PBMC samples from trial participants were taken at day 0 and at day 28 after the second dose. The CDR3 regions of human TCRbeta chains were analyzed by immunosequencing. Turning to the authors' computational methods: TCRs in the repertoires were compared against a reference library of SARS-CoV-2-specific TCRs that had been generated with the MIRA antigen-specificity platform. Breadth was defined as the fraction of unique TCRs that were SARS-CoV-2-associated, and depth was defined as the fraction of total T cells that were SARS-CoV-2-associated. Using the MIRA data, each spike-specific TCR was assigned both to the spike region to which the TCR was reactive and to a CD4 or CD8 class. Log10-transformed breadth and depth values were compared by one-way ANOVA with Sidak's multiple comparisons tests. TCRdb took over this immuneACCESS table, retaining in-frame rearrangements with V and J assigned. Such tables are incomplete; in checked studies, under half of the missing clones stem from an unresolved V gene, and the remainder is unexplained. V and J calls and clone size are those listed in that table; D and trimming were worked out from the DNA. The sample table records about 66,000 clones; 70% to 80% of these occur just once. Approximately 20% of the sample is in the top ten clones.

At the junction V is shortened by 2 bases and J by 0 bases, with 9 bases in between. According to the germline V gene, CDR1 reads SGHRS and CDR2 reads YFSETQ. The CDR3 has 14 amino acids, counting the end cysteine and phenylalanine. Of all the DNA, just the CDR3 is kept, 42 bases in frame from base 1. This clonotype was sampled from an adult in good health. Sequencing used peripheral blood, obtained on day 0 of MenACWY control vaccination. Here the chain combines TRBV5-1 and TRBJ2-7, with the D gene not clear enough to name. The encoded CDR3 is CASSLGGNSYEQYF. In nucleotide form, the sequence is TGCGCCAGCAGCTTAGGCGGAAACTCCTACGAGCAGTACTTC. Reference TRBV5-1 and TRBJ2-7 proteins supply the regions before and after the CDR3; the full variable domain is: KAGVTQTPRYLIKTRGQQVTLSCSPISGHRSVSWYQQTPGQGLQFLFEYFSETQRNKGNFPGRFSGRQFSNSRSEMNVSTLELGDSALYLCASSLGGNSYEQYFGPGTRLTVT.